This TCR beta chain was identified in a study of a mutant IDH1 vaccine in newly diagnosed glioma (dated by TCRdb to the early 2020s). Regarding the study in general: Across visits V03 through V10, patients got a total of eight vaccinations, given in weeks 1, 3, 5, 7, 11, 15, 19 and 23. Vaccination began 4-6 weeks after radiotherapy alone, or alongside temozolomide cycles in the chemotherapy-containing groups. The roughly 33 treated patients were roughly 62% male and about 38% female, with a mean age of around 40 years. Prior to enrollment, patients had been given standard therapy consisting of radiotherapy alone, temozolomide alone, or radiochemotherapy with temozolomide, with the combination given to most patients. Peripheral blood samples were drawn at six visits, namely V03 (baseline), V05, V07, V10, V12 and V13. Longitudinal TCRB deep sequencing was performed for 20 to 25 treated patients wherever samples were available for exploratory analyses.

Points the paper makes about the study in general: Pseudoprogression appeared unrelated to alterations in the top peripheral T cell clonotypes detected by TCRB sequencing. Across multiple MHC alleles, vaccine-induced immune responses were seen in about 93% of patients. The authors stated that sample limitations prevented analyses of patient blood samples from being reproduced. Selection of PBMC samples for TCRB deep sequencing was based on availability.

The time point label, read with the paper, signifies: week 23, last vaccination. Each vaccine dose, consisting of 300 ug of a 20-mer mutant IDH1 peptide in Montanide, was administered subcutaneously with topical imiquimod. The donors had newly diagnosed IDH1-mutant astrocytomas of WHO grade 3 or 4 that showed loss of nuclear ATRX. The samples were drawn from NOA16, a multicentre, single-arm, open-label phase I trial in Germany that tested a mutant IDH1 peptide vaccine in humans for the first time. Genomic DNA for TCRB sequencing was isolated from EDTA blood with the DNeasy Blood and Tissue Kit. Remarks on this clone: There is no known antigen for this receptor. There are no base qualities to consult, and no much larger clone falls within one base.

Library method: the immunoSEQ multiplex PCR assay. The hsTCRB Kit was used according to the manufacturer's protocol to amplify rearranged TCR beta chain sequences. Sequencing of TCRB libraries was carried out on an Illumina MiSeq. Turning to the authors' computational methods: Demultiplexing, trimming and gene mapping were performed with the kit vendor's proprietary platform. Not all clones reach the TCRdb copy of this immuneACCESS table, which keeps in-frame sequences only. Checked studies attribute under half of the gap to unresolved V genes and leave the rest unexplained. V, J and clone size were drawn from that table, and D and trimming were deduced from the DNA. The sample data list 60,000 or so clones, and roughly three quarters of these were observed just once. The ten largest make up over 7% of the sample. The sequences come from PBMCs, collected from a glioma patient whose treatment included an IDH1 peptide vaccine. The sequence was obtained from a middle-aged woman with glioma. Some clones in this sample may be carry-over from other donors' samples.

The encoded CDR3 is CASTSPPAPVQETQYF. The DNA is TGTGCCAGCACCAGCCCTCCGGCCCCCGTCCAAGAGACCCAGTACTTC. Recombination joined TRBV2 with TRBJ2-5; no D gene can be assigned with confidence. Cut back by 7 bases and 1 base, the V and J ends lie 19 bases apart. The CDR3, from cysteine to phenylalanine, totals 16 residues. Of the read, only the CDR3 DNA is kept; its 48 bases are in frame from base 1. Via the germline V gene, CDR1 is SNHLY and CDR2 FYNNEI.